These 18 T cell receptor beta chains were all obtained from the same sample, sequenced in a study of blood T cell repertoires in COVID-19. Some clones are missing from TCRdb's copy, which holds only in-frame ones; the method was immunoSEQ multiplex PCR. Of a few hundred thousand clones listed, about 89% are singletons. Material: peripheral blood. These receptors came from a man aged 30 to 45 with acute or convalescent COVID-19.

The chain uses TRBV5-1 and TRBJ1-6, with 7 bases that match TRBD1. The CDR3 has 16 residues. The germline V gene encodes CDR1 SGHRS and CDR2 YFSETQ. The V gene end was trimmed by 0 bases and the J gene end by 10 bases; junction bases not matched to a gene: 10. CDR3 bases: TGCGCCAGCAGCTTGGCCGAAGGACGACAGGGATCACCCCTCCACTTT. This translates into CASSLAEGRQGSPLHF.

V and J are TRBV15 and TRBJ2-1, with D possibly being TRBD2 (5 bases). V was pared by 0 bases and J by 4 bases, with 13 bases between. Germline-derived CDR1 and CDR2 are LNHNV and YYDKDF (reference sequence). CDR3 length: 16 residues. DNA of the CDR3: TGTGCCACCAGCAGAGAATTTAGCGCGGGTTACAATGAGCAGTTCTTC. Protein: CATSREFSAGYNEQFF.

This rearrangement joins TRBV18 to TRBJ1-1, with D perhaps matching TRBD1 (5 bases). The CDR3 consists of 14 residues. The V end was cut by 1 base, the J end by 7 bases, with 13 bases between. CDR1 and CDR2 (germline): KGHSH, LQKENI. The DNA of the CDR3 is TGTGCCAGCTCACCACTTCAGGGTGGTATTGAAGCTTTCTTT. It is translated as CASSPLQGGIEAFF.

The chain joins TRBV3-1 (or the pseudogene TRBV3-2) to TRBJ2-4, with 9 bases matching TRBD2. Germline lookup yields CDR1 LGHDT and CDR2 YNNKEL (reference sequence). The CDR3 sequence is 14 residues long. J gave up 7 bases and V 10 bases, and 11 bases lay outside the gene matches. CDR3 coding DNA: TGTGCCACTGCAAACAGCGGGGGGTCGAACATTCAGTACTTC. Translation gives CATANSGGSNIQYF.

The rearrangement uses TRBV5-5 and TRBJ1-1; TRBD1 matches at 7 bases. Germline values: CDR1 SGHKS, CDR2 YYEKEE (reference sequence). V gave up 3 bases and J gave up 6 bases; unmatched junction bases: 14. This CDR3 has 16 amino acids. As DNA, the CDR3 is TGTGCCAGCAGCTCGGGACAGATGGGTGGTTCTGCTGAAGCTTTCTTT. This encodes CASSSGQMGGSAEAFF.

Comment on this clone: The sample contains more than one DNA sequence encoding this CDR3. The chain carries TRBV2 and TRBJ1-2; D gene uncertain. V dropped 6 bases and J dropped 0 bases, with 5 bases sitting between them. Germline V gene sequence: CDR1 SNHLY, CDR2 FYNNEI. The CDR3 extends over 12 amino acids. CDR3 sequence: CASSPTNYGYTF. In DNA form, the CDR3 reads TGTGCCAGCAGCCCCACTAACTATGGCTACACCTTC.

The count of this clone is one. V is TRBV28 and J is TRBJ1-2; 7 positions agree with TRBD1. V shed 3 bases, J shed 2 bases, and the junction held 9 bases outside the gene matches. Germline loops: CDR1 MDHEN, CDR2 SYDVKM. The CDR3 runs to 16 residues. The CDR3 DNA sequence: TGTGCCAGCAGTTTCACCCCCAACAGGGGAAACTATGGCTACACCTTC. This sequence encodes CASSFTPNRGNYGYTF.

The J gene is TRBJ2-7, the V gene TRBV6-5, with 7 bases fitting TRBD2. V was pared by 4 bases and J by 7 bases, with 7 bases of the junction left unmatched. The CDR3 length is 13 residues. Germline CDR1 reads MNHEY; CDR2 reads SVGAGI. CDR3 coding DNA: TGTGCCAGCAGTTGGACTAGGGGTATGGAGCAGTACTTC. Translation gives CASSWTRGMEQYF.

This clone was observed a few times. This chain connects TRBV5-5 to TRBJ2-5; 7 nucleotides agree with TRBD2. CDR3 length: 16 amino acids. Germline assignment: CDR1 SGHKS and CDR2 YYEKEE (reference sequence). V shed 0 bases, J shed 3 bases, and the junction held 8 bases outside the gene matches. The CDR3 nucleotides are TGTGCCAGCAGCTTGGATCCCGGGACTAACAAAGAGACCCAGTACTTC. Translated, it gives CASSLDPGTNKETQYF.

The rearrangement uses TRBV5-8 and TRBJ1-2, with D possibly TRBD1 on 5 matching bases. Germline-derived CDR1 and CDR2 are SGHTS and YDEGEE. Trimming took off 4 bases at V and 6 bases at J, with 16 bases between the two ends. The CDR3 is 14 residues long. The CDR3 here is CASSHKAQGHGYTF. DNA for the CDR3: TGTGCCAGCAGCCACAAAGCTCAGGGTCATGGCTACACCTTC. The full variable domain, its missing parts supplied by reference TRBV5-8 and TRBJ1-2, is EAGVTQSPTHLIKTRGQQATLRCSPISGHTSVYWYQQALGLGLQFLLWYDEGEERNRGNFPPRFSGRQFPNYSSELNVNALELEDSALYLCASSHKAQGHGYTFGSGTRLTVV.

The chain carries TRBV15 and TRBJ1-1, with 7 nucleotides matching TRBD1. With 0 bases clipped from V and 4 bases from J, the junction kept 2 bases outside the gene matches. This CDR3 comprises 14 residues. Germline lookup yields CDR1 LNHNV and CDR2 YYDKDF (reference sequence). The CDR3 protein is CATSRDQGGTEAFF. The CDR3 DNA reads as TGTGCCACCAGCAGAGATCAGGGGGGCACTGAAGCTTTCTTT.

The chain combines TRBV5-1 with TRBJ2-7; 7 bases match TRBD1. The ends lost 4 bases at V and 5 bases at J; junction bases unmatched: 9. CDR3 length equals 14 residues. Germline V gene sequence: CDR1 SGHRS, CDR2 YFSETQ. The CDR3 DNA reads TGCGCCAGCAGCGTTATGCGAGGGGGCGACGAGCAGTACTTC. Amino acid sequence: CASSVMRGGDEQYF.

This chain uses TRBV28 with TRBJ1-5, with D unresolved. Trimming cost V 6 bases and J 0 bases, with 9 bases left between them. CDR1 is MDHEN and CDR2 is SYDVKM in the germline V gene. The CDR3 consists of 14 residues. This chain's CDR3 is CASSRDTSNQPQHF. Written as DNA, the CDR3 is TGTGCCAGCAGCCGTGACACTAGCAATCAGCCCCAGCATTTT.

This clone was seen a few times. The gene calls are TRBV7-8 and TRBJ1-1, with TRBD1 as a possible D gene (5 bases). Per germline, CDR1 SGHVS and CDR2 FQNEAQ. The CDR3 totals 15 residues. The V and J ends lost 5 bases and 1 base respectively, with 14 bases between them. DNA of the CDR3: TGTGCCAGCAGCCTTAGGGTCACAGGGAACACTGAAGCTTTCTTT. This codes for CASSLRVTGNTEAFF.

This clone occurred once. The chain has TRBV30 and TRBJ2-1; 8 bases line up with TRBD2. The CDR3 runs 13 residues. V lost 4 bases to trimming and J lost 4 bases; unmatched junction nucleotides: 3. The germline V gene has CDR1 GTSNPN and CDR2 SVGIG (reference sequence). The CDR3: CAWTRGGYNEQFF. The CDR3 region has the DNA TGTGCCTGGACCCGGGGGGGGTACAATGAGCAGTTCTTC.

This chain uses TRBV3-1 (or the pseudogene TRBV3-2) with TRBJ2-7, with D perhaps TRBD2 (5 bases). V was trimmed by 4 bases and J by 6 bases, leaving 13 bases between them. The CDR3 is 13 residues long. In germline, CDR1 is LGHDT, CDR2 YNNKEL (reference sequence). The CDR3 nucleotides read TGTGCCAGCAGCCGCATCCTCGGGGTCGAGCAGTACTTC. Translated, it gives CASSRILGVEQYF.

V is TRBV7-2 and J is TRBJ1-5; 8 nucleotides line up with TRBD1. The CDR3 has 19 residues. Germline V CDR1 and CDR2: SGHTA, FQGNSA. V lost 5 bases, J lost 0 bases, and 15 bases stayed unmatched. CDR3: CASSPGTGRGANSNQPQHF. The DNA for the CDR3 is TGTGCCAGCAGCCCGGGGACAGGTCGAGGGGCTAATAGCAATCAGCCCCAGCATTTT.

The J gene is TRBJ2-3, the V gene TRBV27; TRBD2 aligns across 8 bases. The germline V gene encodes CDR1 MNHEY and CDR2 SMNVEV (reference sequence). The V segment lost 10 bases and the J segment 2 bases; nucleotides outside the gene matches: 11. There are 15 residues in the CDR3. The CDR3 DNA follows: TGTGCCAACACCCATCTGCGGGGGGACACAGATACGCAGTATTTT. Amino acids: CANTHLRGDTDTQYF.